These 10 T cell receptor beta chains came from one sample sequenced in a study of T-cell reconstitution after alpha-beta-depleted transplantation in children. Unique molecular identifiers were incorporated into the prepared TCRbeta library. Each CDR3 protein is one row after TCRdb ran MiXCR on the PCR reads. The sample contains approximately 500,000 distinct CDR3 sequences, 27% of which appear only once. This specimen was PBMCs, taken before TCRalphabeta/CD19-depleted stem cell transplant. These receptors were collected from a boy under three years old with Wiskott-Aldrich syndrome, due to receive a stem cell transplant.

V usage is TRBV5-6 and J usage is TRBJ2-6; maybe TRBD1 (5 bases). V gave up 2 bases and J gave up 2 bases, with 8 bases separating them. Germline lookup yields CDR1 SGHDT and CDR2 YYEEEE. The CDR3 is 15 amino acids. For the CDR3, the DNA is TGTGCCAGCAGCTTCAGGGTTACTGGGGCCAACGTCCTGACTTTC. It yields the protein CASSFRVTGANVLTF.

In this sample, this clonotype turned up a few times. This chain's CDR3 is CSASAGHTGELFF. The CDR3 coding sequence is TGCAGTGCTAGTGCGGGTCACACCGGGGAGCTGTTTTTT. The chain has TRBV20-1 and TRBJ2-2; maybe TRBD2 (5 bases). The CDR3 runs 13 residues. The germline CDR1 and CDR2 sequences are DFQATT and SNEGSKA (reference sequence). V was cut by 3 bases and J by 3 bases, with 8 bases left in between.

On this clonotype: It is likely a read error, because the conserved phenylalanine at the end of the CDR3 is missing. The chain links TRBV5-6 to TRBJ2-1; TRBD1 agrees at 10 bases. From germline, CDR1 is SGHDT and CDR2 YYEEEE. The length of the CDR3 is 15 residues. J lost 6 bases, V lost 3 bases, and 6 bases had no gene match. The DNA for the CDR3 is TGTGCCAGCAGCTACGGAAGGACAGGGGGCAATGAGCAGTTCTCC. Protein: CASSYGRTGGNEQFS.

DNA of the CDR3: TGCAGTGCGGGGACAGGGGGCGATCAACTGTTTTTT. Protein: CSAGTGGDQLFF. This chain connects TRBV20-1 to TRBJ1-4; 12 bases fit TRBD1. Germline CDR1 is DFQATT and CDR2 is SNEGSKA (reference sequence). This CDR3 is built from 12 residues. Trimming removed 6 bases from V and 12 bases from J; junction bases left unmatched: 5.

This clonotype occurred a few times. V and J are TRBV12-3 or TRBV12-4 and TRBJ2-1; D is ambiguous. With 3 bases removed from V and 7 bases from J, the gap between germline ends came to 7 bases. This CDR3 is 12 amino acids long. The chain's CDR3 is CASSFTTNEQFF. The CDR3 DNA reads TGTGCCAGCAGTTTTACTACTAATGAGCAGTTCTTC.

This clonotype was detected a few times. The chain carries TRBV5-1 and TRBJ1-1; 10 positions agree with TRBD1. The CDR3 is 14 amino acids. The germline CDR1 and CDR2 sequences are SGHRS and YFSETQ. After removal of 4 bases from V and 3 bases from J, the junction contained 3 bases not matched to a gene. CDR3 in amino acids: CASSPDRGDTEAFF. CDR3 coding DNA: TGCGCCAGCAGCCCGGACAGGGGGGACACTGAAGCTTTCTTT.

This clonotype has just a few counts. The V and J genes are TRBV10-3 and TRBJ2-2, with TRBD1 as a possible D gene (5 bases). V lost 4 bases to trimming and J lost 7 bases, with 13 bases between them. The CDR3 has 14 residues. Germline assignment: CDR1 ENHRY and CDR2 SYGVKD. As DNA, the CDR3 is TGTGCCATCAGTGTGCAGGGCGGTATCGGGGAGCTGTTTTTT. This codes for CAISVQGGIGELFF.

The chain has TRBV27 and TRBJ2-1, with 7 nucleotides matching TRBD2. With 0 bases clipped from V and 4 bases from J, the junction kept 9 bases outside the gene matches. CDR3 size: 17 residues. The germline CDR1 and CDR2 sequences are MNHEY and SMNVEV (reference sequence). The CDR3 bases are TGTGCCAGCAGTTTATCCTTACTAGCGCCCGCGTACAATGAGCAGTTCTTC. Translated: CASSLSLLAPAYNEQFF.

J is TRBJ2-1 and V is TRBV29-1; D may be TRBD1 (5 bases). The CDR3 has 13 amino acids. Germline lookup yields CDR1 SQVTM and CDR2 ANQGSEA. V was cut by 8 bases and J by 4 bases, with 15 bases left in between. CDR3 sequence: CSSAMDTYNEQFF. CDR3 nucleotide sequence: TGCAGCTCTGCGATGGACACTTACAATGAGCAGTTCTTC.

The chain joins TRBV9 to TRBJ2-1; possibly TRBD2 for D (6 bases). CDR1 and CDR2 from the germline V gene are SGDLS and YYNGEE. CDR3 length equals 16 residues. V lost 1 base to trimming and J lost 6 bases, with 17 bases between them. The CDR3 protein is CASSVNIRTNGNEQFF. The CDR3 DNA reads TGTGCCAGCAGCGTAAACATAAGGACTAACGGCAATGAGCAGTTCTTC. The whole variable domain, filled in from reference TRBV9 and TRBJ2-1, reads DSGVTQTPKHLITATGQRVTLRCSPRSGDLSVYWYQQSLDQGLQFLIQYYNGEERAKGNILERFSAQQFPDLHSELNLSSLELGDSALYFCASSVNIRTNGNEQFFGPGTRLTVL.